This T cell receptor (beta chain) was sequenced in a study of CD8+ T cells in alopecia areata. General observations from the study: With tofacitinib ongoing, many expanded lesional clones persisted in both scalp and blood.

Sequencing used cDNA as its template, made by extracting RNA and reverse transcribing it. The method was immunoSEQ multiplex PCR; TCRdb's version includes in-frame clones alone and lacks a portion of them. Among tens of thousands of clones listed, around 66% were seen once. This clone was counted a few times. Its antigen is not known. Treatment noted: oral pan-JAK inhibitor, 5-10 mg twice daily. The sequence derives from a human donor with alopecia areata. The sequences come from CD8+ T cells sorted from blood, collected at week 24, from a patient treated with tofacitinib.

The CDR3 nucleotides are TGCGCCAGCAGTCAGAAGGGATCAGGGAGTCACGAAGGCAATCAGCCCCAGCATTTT. It specifies CASSQKGSGSHEGNQPQHF. V usage is TRBV23-1 and J usage is TRBJ1-5; weak D call: TRBD1 (5 bases). TRBV23-1 is labeled an ORF, and its function is uncertain. Trimming took 3 bases from V and 2 from J, leaving 23 bases between them. The CDR3 is 19 residues long.